This T cell receptor beta chain comes out of a study of blood T cells in healthy people across ages. Study-wide context: Capture by template switching was about one barcoded beta molecule per two T cells. Study-wide results and limits: Per million T cells, TCR beta diversity dropped roughly linearly as age increased.

Together with a sample-barcoded 5' primer, a J-beta primer mix was included in a second PCR lasting about 7 to 11 cycles. TCRdb re-derived calls from the 5' RACE reads in MiXCR, one entry per CDR3 protein. Among about 1.4 million distinct CDR3 sequences listed, around 55% were seen once. This CDR3 region has 17 residues. About this clonotype: Antigen unknown.

Specimen: blood. The rearrangement links TRBV21-1 to TRBJ2-7; TRBD2 is taken as the D call from the table, unchecked against the DNA. TRBV21-1 is classified as a pseudogene. This sequence originates from a man between 18 and 35 years old in good health. In DNA, the CDR3 is TGTGCCAGCAGCACATTTCGAAGGACTAGCGGGAACAATGAGCAGTACTTC. This gives the protein CASSTFRRTSGNNEQYF.